Here is one T cell receptor beta chain with its context. Its antigen remains unidentified. Base qualities were left out, and no much larger clone turns up one base away. This CDR3 is also generated by other DNA sequences in the sample. This record belongs to a study of blood T cell repertoires in COVID-19 (dated by TCRdb to about 2020). For context, the study as a whole: Samples covering the acute and convalescent phases of COVID-19 were provided by collaborators in the United States, Italy and Spain. The material from the prospective study consisted of cDNA or gDNA derived from T cells, B-cell-depleted T cells, or PBMCs. Subjects who had been exposed to COVID-19, were actively infected with it, or had recovered from it provided the deeply sampled blood TCRbeta repertoires that made up the dataset. The repertoires were released in a freely available public database meant as a resource for research on the immune response to SARS-CoV-2. The samples were drawn from the first 160 participants of the ongoing ImmuneRACE study and from 950 to 1,500 subjects provided by 6 global collaborators. A de-identified subject ID, COVID-19 status, age in years and sex were almost always included in the sample metadata. Where HLA class I and class II types were available, the types were taken from metadata supplied by the sample provider, not from assay-based typing.

TCRbeta CDR3 regions were amplified from genomic DNA by means of the immunoSEQ Assay, a bias-controlled multiplex PCR. The authors' analysis ran thus. The number of nucleated cells in each sample was estimated from the amplification of reference gene primers within the assay. Sequence reads were collapsed and filtered to measure the absolute abundance of every unique TCRbeta CDR3 rearrangement. Productive Simpson clonality was computed per sample as the square root of Simpson's diversity index over productive rearrangements. The table comes from immuneACCESS by way of TCRdb, which keeps in-frame sequences with V and J called. Part of the clones is missing from these tables; in studies checked, under half for an unresolved V gene and the rest for unknown reasons. That table is the source of V, J and clone size, and D and trimming were worked out from the DNA. The sample includes some 90,000 clones, with around three quarters observed a single time. In total, the top ten clones hold approximately 10% of the sample.

There are 15 amino acids in the CDR3, from cysteine to phenylalanine inclusive. The retained sequence is limited to the CDR3, 45 bases, with the frame set at the first base. CDR1 and CDR2 (MDHEN, SYDVKM) derive from the germline V gene. For this chain, trimming is 4 bases at the V end and 4 bases at the J end, and the number of junction bases without a gene match is 8. The investigation overall reported the following: The quantity of clinical and demographic metadata differed by source and by participant and was supplied without curation.

The collaborating institutions used their own protocols to collect whole blood in K2EDTA tubes. For TCRbeta analysis, collaborator samples were shipped as frozen whole blood, as isolated PBMCs, or as DNA extracted from either sample type. The receptor was isolated from a woman aged 70-85 years with acute or convalescent COVID-19. Sequencing used peripheral blood. The V and J segments used are TRBV28 and TRBJ2-7; 9 bases in between match TRBD1. Here the CDR3 is given as CASSSPRDRAYEQYF. Here is the DNA: TGTGCCAGCAGTTCCCCTCGGGACAGGGCATACGAGCAGTACTTC.